This T cell receptor (delta chain) was observed in a study of fetal and pediatric gammadelta thymocytes (dated by TCRdb to between 2020 and 2023). Some background on the complete study: The bulk gammadelta thymocyte repertoires, which combined previously published data with newly generated, unpublished data, were used to reinforce a single-cell study of gammadelta thymocyte development. A total of about 10 subjects, comprising 3 fetal thymus donors and 7 pediatric thymus donors, were covered by the bulk gammadelta thymocyte repertoire set. Previously published data (refs 27,28) and unpublished data were combined in the bulk gammadelta thymocyte repertoires. Bulk TCR repertoire data were added to increase subject numbers and strengthen the CDR3 publicity analysis.

This clone is medium-sized (0.01 to 0.1%) in its sample. Its antigen remains unidentified. No qualities accompany the bases; no much larger clone lies one base away. Thymocytes were stained with Zombie NIR viability dye plus antibodies to CD3 (UCHT1), TCRgammadelta (11F2), TCRVgamma9 (IMMU360) and TCRVdelta2 (IMMU389). From human fetal and pediatric thymuses, sorted Vgamma9Vdelta2 and nonVgamma9Vdelta2 gammadelta thymocytes were used to generate bulk TRD and TRG CDR3 repertoires separately. Children undergoing cardiac surgery in Belgium were the source of the pediatric thymus tissue. The pediatric thymus donors included in the study ranged in age from roughly 1 to 11 years. Thymic cell suspensions were made from fetal and post-natal thymuses as previously described. NonVgamma9Vdelta2 thymocytes were sorted as CD3+ gammadeltaTCR+ cells that did not have the Vgamma9+Vdelta2+ phenotype. A FACS Aria III cell sorter (BD Biosciences) was used for cell sorting.

The germline V gene sets CDR1 to TSWWSYY and CDR2 to QGS. A distance of 17 bases separates the germline ends of V and J, which lose 0 bases and 0 bases respectively. CDR3 length: 18 amino acids, cysteine to phenylalanine. Here the CDR3 DNA is all that survives: 54 bases in frame from base 1. Beyond this particular receptor, the publication reports: Compared with post-natal repertoires, fetal gammadelta thymocyte repertoires were previously reported to be enriched for TRDV2, TRGV8 and TRGV9 usage, low N additions and public CDR3s.

Sequenced on an Illumina MiSeq. The authors' pipeline ran thus. To analyze publicity, the Vgamma9Vdelta2 and nonVgamma9Vdelta2 bulk CDR3 files from each subject were merged so that every subject had one combined repertoire. Using base R and dplyr, CDR3 publicity was scored on a scale from 0 to 19 by checking each amino acid sequence across 9 single-cell datasets and 10 bulk repertoires. Identical DNA sequences were merged into single rows after TCRdb reprocessed the public reads with CATT. TCRdb, not the authors, supplied the V and J calls. The sample table shows 1,500 to 2,500 delta-chain clones, and 20% to 30% are seen once. The ten largest make up more than 4% of the sample.

This receptor chain uses TRDV1 and TRDJ1; the D gene is not confidently resolved. This clonotype was sampled from a child who underwent cardiac surgery and was recorded as healthy. The sequenced sample was non-Vgamma9Vdelta2 gamma-delta T cells from the thymus. The cell subset or site label for this specimen denotes: CD3+gammadeltaTCR+ thymocytes not co-expressing Vgamma9 and Vdelta2. This receptor carries the CDR3 CALGELSLGVAYTDKLIF. The DNA sequence is TGTGCTCTTGGGGAACTCTCCCTCGGAGTAGCTTACACCGATAAACTCATCTTT.